These 11 T cell receptor beta chains were sequenced from one sample in a study of cytotoxic CD8 clonotypes in ibrutinib-treated CLL. Assay: immunoSEQ multiplex PCR; the TCRdb copy retains only in-frame clones and omits some. The table lists around 200,000 clones, 79% of them singletons. Material: PBMCs, obtained after 12 months of ibrutinib treatment. These receptors all come from a human donor with chronic lymphocytic leukemia.

This clone was detected a few times. V gene TRBV11-2 combines with J gene TRBJ2-7; D not resolved. This CDR3 is 14 amino acids long. Per the germline V gene, CDR1 is SGHAT and CDR2 is FQNNGV. Trimming pared 3 bases from V and 2 bases from J, leaving 11 bases between. The CDR3 sequence is CASSLIDRTYEQYF. The CDR3 nucleotides read TGTGCCAGCAGCTTGATCGACCGAACCTACGAGCAGTACTTC. The whole variable domain, filled in from reference TRBV11-2 and TRBJ2-7, reads EAGVAQSPRYKIIEKRQSVAFWCNPISGHATLYWYQQILGQGPKLLIQFQNNGVVDDSQLPKDRFSAERLKGVDSTLKIQPAKLEDSAVYLCASSLIDRTYEQYFGPGTRLTVT.

This CDR3 reads CASSLFPSGGAWVDEQFF. The CDR3 region has the DNA TGCGCCAGCAGCTTGTTTCCTAGCGGGGGGGCCTGGGTCGATGAGCAGTTCTTC. The genes are TRBV5-1 and TRBJ2-1; the match to TRBD2 covers 12 bases. Germline V gene data show CDR1 as SGHRS and CDR2 as YFSETQ. J gave up 8 bases and V 1 base, and 13 bases lay outside the gene matches. The CDR3 consists of 18 residues. Complete variable domain (other parts from reference TRBV5-1 and TRBJ2-1): KAGVTQTPRYLIKTRGQQVTLSCSPISGHRSVSWYQQTPGQGLQFLFEYFSETQRNKGNFPGRFSGRQFSNSRSEMNVSTLELGDSALYLCASSLFPSGGAWVDEQFFGPGTRLTVL.

The chain links TRBV7-9 to TRBJ2-3; 8 nucleotides align to TRBD1. Germline loops: CDR1 SEHNR, CDR2 FQNEAQ (reference sequence). The ends lost 5 bases at V and 5 bases at J; junction bases unmatched: 12. The CDR3 has 16 residues. The CDR3 loop reads CASSRALGTGRDTQYF. In DNA, the CDR3 is TGTGCCAGCAGCCGAGCACTGGGGACAGGTCGAGATACGCAGTATTTT.

This chain links TRBV4-1 with TRBJ2-5, with D maybe TRBD2 (6 bases). Germline CDR1 is MGHRA and CDR2 is YSYEKL. The CDR3 length is 16 residues. V gave up 2 bases and J gave up 2 bases, with 15 bases separating them. CDR3 sequence (DNA): TGCGCCAGCAGCCAACCCTGGGCGGGAAAGCAAGAGACCCAGTACTTC. It is translated as CASSQPWAGKQETQYF.

This chain joins TRBV7-6 and TRBJ2-7; TRBD1 is a possible D gene (5 bases). Trimming left V 3 bases short and J 5 bases short, with 20 bases between. Germline V gene data show CDR1 as SGHVS and CDR2 as FNYEAQ. The CDR3 runs 16 residues. The CDR3 DNA follows: TGTGCCAGCAGCTTTCTCCCCAAGGGGCCCAAGGACGAGCAGTACTTC. It yields the protein CASSFLPKGPKDEQYF. Drawing the rest from reference TRBV7-6 and TRBJ2-7, the complete variable domain is GAGVSQSPRYKVTKRGQDVALRCDPISGHVSLYWYRQALGQGPEFLTYFNYEAQQDKSGLPNDRFSAERPEGSISTLTIQRTEQRDSAMYRCASSFLPKGPKDEQYFGPGTRLTVT.

This chain's CDR3 is CASSPSLAKNIQYF. The CDR3 DNA is TGTGCCAGCTCACCATCCCTAGCCAAAAACATTCAGTACTTC. The rearrangement uses TRBV18 and TRBJ2-4, with D unresolved. The CDR3 runs to 14 residues. CDR1 is KGHSH, CDR2 LQKENI, per germline. Trimming took 2 bases from V and 0 from J, leaving 5 bases between them.

V usage is TRBV14 and J usage is TRBJ1-1, with TRBD1 as a possible D gene (6 bases). This CDR3 contains 13 residues. Trimming took 6 bases from V and 1 from J, leaving 9 bases between them. Per germline, CDR1 SGHDN and CDR2 FVKESK. The CDR3 DNA reads as TGTGCCAGCAGTGGACAGACGAACACTGAAGCTTTCTTT. Amino acid sequence: CASSGQTNTEAFF.

The rearrangement joins TRBV11-1 to TRBJ1-2; D remains ambiguous. Between the trimmed V and J ends, which lost 2 bases and 10 bases, there was a span of 11 bases. The CDR3 length is 12 residues. Germline V lookup: CDR1 SGHAT, CDR2 FQDESV (reference sequence). CDR3 nucleotides: TGTGCCAGCAGCTTAAATAGGAGGGCCTACACCTTC. Translated, it gives CASSLNRRAYTF.

CDR3 in DNA: TGTGCCAGCAGCTTAACCCCCTCAGGGCCGGCCGAAGCTTTCTTT. Translation gives CASSLTPSGPAEAFF. The genes are TRBV7-9 and TRBJ1-1, with D possibly being TRBD1 (5 bases). The germline gives CDR1 SEHNR, CDR2 FQNEAQ (reference sequence). The CDR3 runs 15 residues. V was shortened by 2 bases and J by 8 bases, with 18 bases between the two germline ends.

V and J are TRBV27 and TRBJ2-1, with 9 bases that match TRBD2. Trimming took 10 bases from V and 8 from J; bases not matched to a gene: 15. In germline, CDR1 is MNHEY, CDR2 SMNVEV (reference sequence). This CDR3 has 15 amino acids. CDR3 loop: CATKHRAGGPDEQFF. The CDR3 bases are TGTGCCACCAAACACCGGGCGGGAGGGCCCGATGAGCAGTTCTTC.

The rearrangement joins TRBV4-2 to TRBJ2-5; tentatively, D is TRBD2 (6 bases). The CDR3 runs 14 residues. V lost 4 bases and J lost 4, with 13 bases in between. In germline, CDR1 is LGHNA, CDR2 YNFKEQ. The CDR3 reads CASSLAGRGETQYF. CDR3 bases: TGTGCCAGCAGCCTGGCAGGGCGGGGAGAGACCCAGTACTTC.